Below are 11 T cell receptor beta chains sequenced from a single sample in a study of shared clonotypes between healthy human individuals. Clones were sequenced by immunoSEQ multiplex PCR, and TCRdb holds only the in-frame ones, with some missing. The data show about 700,000 clones, over 65% seen once. What was sequenced was memory CD4+ T cells sorted from blood. Subset meaning: CD45RA-negative fraction. Receptors were obtained from a woman younger than 45 in good health.

The V and J genes are TRBV15 and TRBJ2-3; D remains ambiguous. This CDR3 region has 16 residues. V was trimmed by 0 bases and J by 0 bases, leaving 10 bases between them. Per germline, CDR1 LNHNV and CDR2 YYDKDF (reference sequence). The CDR3 here is CATSRDRLPSTDTQYF. The CDR3 DNA reads TGTGCCACCAGCAGAGATAGACTTCCTAGCACAGATACGCAGTATTTT.

The sample holds many counts of this clone. Here the CDR3 DNA reads TGTGCCAGCAGTCTCGGGACTAGCGGGAGGAATGAGCAGTTCTTC. This translates into CASSLGTSGRNEQFF. The J gene is TRBJ2-1, the V gene TRBV6-6; TRBD2 aligns across 15 bases. Germline V gene sequence: CDR1 MNHNY, CDR2 SVGAGI (reference sequence). Trimming at V came to 5 bases and at J to 7 bases, leaving 3 bases not matched to a gene. The CDR3 loop spans 15 amino acids.

This chain connects TRBV11-2 to TRBJ1-3; a possible D gene is TRBD1 (6 bases). Trimming cost V 3 bases and J 0 bases, with 9 bases left between them. The CDR3 contains 15 residues. Germline CDR1 and CDR2: SGHAT and FQNNGV. The CDR3 is CASSFPGASGNTIYF. CDR3 DNA: TGTGCCAGCAGCTTCCCAGGGGCCTCTGGAAACACCATATATTTT.

The chain links TRBV5-6 to TRBJ2-7; 9 bases agree with TRBD1. V lost 5 bases to trimming and J lost 5 bases; unmatched junction nucleotides: 8. Germline CDR1 SGHDT, CDR2 YYEEEE. The CDR3 runs to 14 residues. The CDR3 region is CASRRGDRVNEQYF. Written as DNA, the CDR3 is TGTGCCAGCAGACGGGGGGACAGGGTCAACGAGCAGTACTTC.

The gene calls are TRBV4-1 and TRBJ1-4, with unresolved D. Germline CDR1 is MGHRA and CDR2 is YSYEKL. CDR3 length: 18 residues. Trimming took 4 bases from V and 4 from J, leaving 22 bases between them. The CDR3: CASSRDTPYLLLNEKLFF. The CDR3 coding sequence is TGCGCCAGCAGCCGAGACACACCATATCTTTTACTTAATGAAAAACTGTTTTTT.

This chain uses TRBV2 with TRBJ1-2, with D uncertain. Germline V gene data show CDR1 as SNHLY and CDR2 as FYNNEI. CDR3 length: 16 residues. V lost 1 base and J lost 0, with 12 bases in between. In nucleotides, the CDR3 is TGTGCCAGCAGTGAAGATCCCGGGAGGACTAACTATGGCTACACCTTC. This translates into CASSEDPGRTNYGYTF. The whole variable domain, remainder taken from reference TRBV2 and TRBJ1-2, is EPEVTQTPSHQVTQMGQEVILRCVPISNHLYFYWYRQILGQKVEFLVSFYNNEISEKSEIFDDQFSVERPDGSNFTLKIRSTKLEDSAMYFCASSEDPGRTNYGYTFGSGTRLTVV.

About this clone itself: In the same sample, other DNA sequences code for this CDR3. The V gene is TRBV18, the J gene TRBJ2-5; no definite D call. Per germline, CDR1 KGHSH and CDR2 LQKENI. This CDR3 has 12 residues. V gave up 4 bases and J gave up 2 bases, with 5 bases separating them. In DNA form, the CDR3 reads TGTGCCAGCTCACAGGCTCAAGAGACCCAGTACTTC. Its translation: CASSQAQETQYF.

This chain links TRBV15 with TRBJ2-5; D unclear. Deletions cut 1 base from V and 3 bases from J, with 6 bases between. This CDR3 has 13 amino acids. The germline gives CDR1 LNHNV, CDR2 YYDKDF (reference sequence). The CDR3 here is CATSRGTEETQYF. The CDR3 DNA follows: TGTGCCACCAGCAGAGGAACCGAAGAGACCCAGTACTTC.

V is TRBV30 and J is TRBJ2-5; D may be TRBD1 or TRBD2 (5 bases each). The CDR3 has 14 amino acids. Germline-derived CDR1 and CDR2 are GTSNPN and SVGIG (reference sequence). V lost 7 bases, J lost 2 bases, and 17 bases lay in between. CDR3 protein: CAYDSGWEQETQYF. DNA of the CDR3: TGTGCCTACGATTCAGGGTGGGAGCAAGAGACCCAGTACTTC.

The chain uses TRBV6-1 and TRBJ2-7; maybe TRBD1 (6 bases). V dropped 4 bases and J dropped 3 bases, with 19 bases sitting between them. The CDR3 is 16 residues long. Germline CDR1 is MNHNS and CDR2 is SASEGT. CDR3: CASSVGAKLHLYEQYF. Written as DNA, the CDR3 is TGTGCCAGCAGTGTGGGGGCTAAGCTCCACCTCTACGAGCAGTACTTC.

This sequence joins TRBV10-3 and TRBJ2-5; D gene ambiguous. Trimming stripped 3 bases from V and 0 bases from J, with 5 bases between. The CDR3 length is 13 residues. The germline V gene encodes CDR1 ENHRY and CDR2 SYGVKD. CDR3 region: CAISDGYQETQYF. DNA for the CDR3: TGTGCCATCAGTGATGGGTACCAAGAGACCCAGTACTTC.